Listed below are T cell receptor beta chains from one sample, sequenced in a study of cytomegalovirus exposure and HLA in healthy donors. Assay: immunoSEQ multiplex PCR; the TCRdb copy retains only in-frame clones and omits some. The sample lists approximately 160,000 clones; about 75% were seen once. The sequencing sample was made of PBMCs. The receptors originated from a woman in her 50s in good health and CMV-seropositive. Each CDR3 is given with its conserved first and last residue. A D gene is named only where the DNA matches it firmly. Not all rows give a size; the values are once, few, many and, for expanded clones, a class.

d_gene	v_gene	j_gene	abundance	CDR3nt	CDR3aa
TRBD2	TRBV5-4	TRBJ2-1	NA	TGTGCCAGCAGCTCTCCAGCGGGAAGCTCCTACAATGAGCAGTTCTTC	CASSSPAGSSYNEQFF
NA	TRBV11-2	TRBJ1-6	once	TGTGCCAGCAGCTTAGCGGGCTCCTATAATTCACCCCTCCACTTT	CASSLAGSYNSPLHF
TRBD1	TRBV5-1	TRBJ2-7	NA	TGCGCCAGCAGCTTCGGACAGGGGGACGAGCAGTACTTC	CASSFGQGDEQYF
NA	TRBV29-1	TRBJ1-2	NA	TGCAGCGTTGCCCCACAGGGTCTTGGCTACACCTTC	CSVAPQGLGYTF
TRBD1	TRBV18	TRBJ1-2	NA	TGTGCCAGCTCGCTCCCAGGACAGGGTCATGGCTACACCTTC	CASSLPGQGHGYTF
TRBD2	TRBV5-1	TRBJ2-2	NA	TGCGCCAGCAGCTTGGCGCTAGCGGGGGGGACGAGCACCGGGGAGCTGTTTTTT	CASSLALAGGTSTGELFF
TRBD2	TRBV13	TRBJ2-5	NA	TGTGCCAGCAGCGGCCGGAAGCGGGAGGGCGTTGGGACCCAGTACTTC	CASSGRKREGVGTQYF
TRBD1	TRBV19	TRBJ1-1	NA	TGTGCCAGTAGTGCACAGGGGGCGGGCGCTGAAGCTTTCTTT	CASSAQGAGAEAFF
NA	TRBV19	TRBJ2-7	NA	TGTGCCAGTTGCAAACAGGAGACGGCATACGAGCAGTACTTC	CASCKQETAYEQYF
TRBD1	TRBV2	TRBJ1-1	NA	TGTGCCAGCAGACAGGGGCCACCGACTGAAGCTTTCTTT	CASRQGPPTEAFF
NA	TRBV27	TRBJ1-1	NA	TGTGCCAGCAGTTTGGGGGGGAACACTGAAGCTTTCTTT	CASSLGGNTEAFF
NA	TRBV10-2	TRBJ1-1	few	TGCGCCAGCAGTGAGTCCCACGGGGATACTGAAGCTTTCTTT	CASSESHGDTEAFF
TRBD1	TRBV4-1	TRBJ1-4	few	TGCGCCAGCAGCCAAACAGGGGGTCTAGAAAAACTGTTTTTT	CASSQTGGLEKLFF
NA	TRBV7-2	TRBJ2-1	NA	TGTGCCAGCAGCCTAGAAGGGGGGGCGCGAAGCGATGAGCAGTTCTTC	CASSLEGGARSDEQFF
NA	TRBV5-3	TRBJ1-1	once	TGTGCCAGAAGTCGAGGACAGTACACTGAAGCTTTCTTT	CARSRGQYTEAFF
NA	TRBV7-3	TRBJ2-1	NA	TGTGCCAGCAGCTTAACGGGGGCTAGCTACAATGAGCAGTTCTTC	CASSLTGASYNEQFF
TRBD1	TRBV15	TRBJ1-1	NA	TGTGCCACCAGCGTCCGTAGGGGACAGAAAAATAAGAACACTGAAGCTTTCTTT	CATSVRRGQKNKNTEAFF
TRBD1	TRBV11-1	TRBJ2-1	NA	TGTGCCAGCAGCTCCTCCGGGACAGGGGTCGATGAGCAGTTCTTC	CASSSSGTGVDEQFF
TRBD1	TRBV7-9	TRBJ2-7	NA	TGTGCCAGCAGCGCCCCAGACAGGGAAGGTAATCGGTACGAGCAGTACTTC	CASSAPDREGNRYEQYF
TRBD2	TRBV10-3	TRBJ2-5	NA	TGTGCCATCAGTGAGTTGCGGACTAGCGGGGGCCAAGAGACCCAGTACTTC	CAISELRTSGGQETQYF
NA	TRBV5-4	TRBJ2-7	NA	TGTGCCAGCAGCTTGGAGGGCAGGGGCTCCTACGAGCAGTACTTC	CASSLEGRGSYEQYF
NA	TRBV6-5	TRBJ2-2	NA	TGTGCCAGCAGCAAACCAGGGACGAACACCGGGGAGCTGTTTTTT	CASSKPGTNTGELFF
NA	TRBV5-1	TRBJ1-2	NA	TGCGCCAGCAGCTTGGCAGGCTCTTATGGCTACACCTTC	CASSLAGSYGYTF
NA	TRBV5-4	TRBJ1-3	NA	TGTGCCAGCAGCTTGGTGTCAGGAAACACCATATATTTT	CASSLVSGNTIYF
TRBD1	TRBV4-1	TRBJ1-2	NA	TGCGCCAGCAGCCAAGATCAGGGGGGACAGAGTGGCTATGGCTACACCTTC	CASSQDQGGQSGYGYTF
NA	TRBV4-1	TRBJ1-6	NA	TGCGCCAGCAGCCAAGTCCCGGGGGAGTATTCACCCCTCCACTTT	CASSQVPGEYSPLHF
NA	TRBV21-1	TRBJ1-5	NA	TGTGCCAGCAGCAAAATGGGGGAGGGTTGGAATCAGCCCCAGCATTTT	CASSKMGEGWNQPQHF